The 21 T cell receptor beta chains given below trace back to one sample, sequenced in a study of OX40 agonist ivuxolimab in advanced cancers. The assay was immunoSEQ multiplex PCR, and TCRdb's table has in-frame clones only and misses some. This table has approximately 62,000 clones, roughly 86% appearing once. The sequences come from CD4+ or CD8+ T cells sorted from blood, collected in a trial of the OX40 agonist ivuxolimab. The receptors originated from an adult with an advanced solid tumor such as melanoma, head and neck, liver or kidney cancer.

The rearrangement links TRBV2 to TRBJ1-2, with a possible D match to TRBD1 (6 bases). The V gene lost 4 bases and the J gene lost 4 bases, with 16 bases spanning the gap. The CDR3 totals 15 residues. The germline V gene encodes CDR1 SNHLY and CDR2 FYNNEI. The CDR3 is CASSASGADGYGYTF. Here the CDR3 DNA reads TGTGCCAGCAGTGCCTCAGGGGCGGACGGCTATGGCTACACCTTC. The full variable domain, completed using reference TRBV2 and TRBJ1-2, is EPEVTQTPSHQVTQMGQEVILRCVPISNHLYFYWYRQILGQKVEFLVSFYNNEISEKSEIFDDQFSVERPDGSNFTLKIRSTKLEDSAMYFCASSASGADGYGYTFGSGTRLTVV.

This clone was detected once. CDR3 residues: CASTEGDQPQHF. CDR3 coding DNA: TGTGCCAGCACGGAGGGGGATCAGCCCCAGCATTTT. The V and J genes are TRBV7-3 and TRBJ1-5; D is possibly TRBD1 (6 bases). V lost 7 bases, J lost 5 bases, and 9 bases lay in between. This CDR3 has 12 amino acids. Germline V gene lookup returns CDR1 SGHTA and CDR2 FQGTGA.

The chain recombines TRBV28 with TRBJ1-6, with TRBD1 identical over 10 bases. Germline CDR1 and CDR2: MDHEN and SYDVKM. The length of the CDR3 is 15 residues. J gave up 9 bases and V 5 bases, and 7 bases lay outside the gene matches. The CDR3 DNA reads as TGTGCCAGCAGTCCGGGACAGGGGAGGCTTTCACCCCTCCACTTT. It translates to CASSPGQGRLSPLHF.

The rearrangement uses TRBV15 and TRBJ1-5; the D gene is possibly TRBD1 (5 bases). Looked up from germline, CDR1 is LNHNV and CDR2 is YYDKDF (reference sequence). Trimming removed 0 bases from V and 4 bases from J, with 13 bases in between. The CDR3 runs 16 residues. CDR3 nucleotides: TGTGCCACCAGCAGAGATTCGACAGTGCTTAATCAGCCCCAGCATTTT. Protein: CATSRDSTVLNQPQHF. Filled out from reference TRBV15 and TRBJ1-5, the complete variable domain reads DAMVIQNPRYQVTQFGKPVTLSCSQTLNHNVMYWYQQKSSQAPKLLFHYYDKDFNNEADTPDNFQSRRPNTSFCFLDIRSPGLGDTAMYLCATSRDSTVLNQPQHFGDGTRLSIL.

The CDR3 DNA is TGTGCCAGCAGTACCTCGACAGGCTGGGCTTTCTTT. Protein product: CASSTSTGWAFF. V gene TRBV6-5 combines with J gene TRBJ1-1; TRBD1 is a possible D gene (6 bases). Germline V gives CDR1 MNHEY, CDR2 SVGAGI. Trimming left V 5 bases short and J 11 bases short, with 15 bases between. This CDR3 contains 12 residues.

V usage is TRBV20-1 and J usage is TRBJ1-2; 8 positions match TRBD1. This CDR3 has 10 residues. CDR1 and CDR2 (germline): DFQATT, SNEGSKA (reference sequence). CDR3 bases: TGCGGCAGGGGGCCCTATGGCTACACCTTC. Residues: CGRGPYGYTF.

The chain recombines TRBV27 with TRBJ1-4; D not certain. Germline V gene lookup returns CDR1 MNHEY and CDR2 SMNVEV (reference sequence). This CDR3 is 15 amino acids long. Deletions cut 2 bases from V and 7 bases from J, with 14 bases between. The CDR3 protein is CASSLGAGRGEKLFF. The CDR3 DNA sequence: TGTGCCAGCAGTTTAGGAGCGGGTCGAGGTGAAAAACTGTTTTTT.

This clone was seen once. The chain has TRBV4-1 and TRBJ2-7; 12 positions match TRBD2. The length of the CDR3 is 19 residues. After removal of 1 base from V and 0 bases from J, the junction contained 10 bases not matched to a gene. Germline lookup yields CDR1 MGHRA and CDR2 YSYEKL. CDR3 DNA: TGCGCCAGCAGCCAAGGCCGACTAGCGGGGGCCTCCAGCTCCTACGAGCAGTACTTC. Translated: CASSQGRLAGASSSYEQYF.

This chain uses TRBV18 with TRBJ2-2; TRBD1 agrees at 11 bases. The CDR3 loop spans 16 amino acids. Germline trimming cut 2 bases from V and 6 bases from J; bases unmatched to any gene: 5. Germline CDR1 and CDR2: KGHSH and LQKENI. The CDR3 loop reads CASSPSGQGDSGELFF. CDR3 sequence (DNA): TGTGCCAGCTCACCATCGGGACAGGGGGATTCCGGGGAGCTGTTTTTT.

The genes are TRBV2 and TRBJ1-5; weak D call: TRBD1 (5 bases). The germline V gene encodes CDR1 SNHLY and CDR2 FYNNEI. Trimming shortened V by 7 bases and J by 0 bases, and 16 bases separated the two germline ends. This CDR3 region has 16 residues. This CDR3 is CASIPGPGGSNQPQHF. The CDR3 nucleotides read TGTGCCAGCATTCCGGGACCTGGTGGTAGCAATCAGCCCCAGCATTTT.

This clone was seen a single time. The V gene is TRBV28, the J gene TRBJ1-2; 7 bases agree with TRBD1. Germline-derived CDR1 and CDR2 are MDHEN and SYDVKM. Trimming at V came to 6 bases and at J to 6 bases, leaving 13 bases not matched to a gene. CDR3 length: 15 amino acids. The CDR3 DNA follows: TGTGCCAGCAGCTTACAGGGGCACGATTCGGATGGCTACACCTTC. Amino acids: CASSLQGHDSDGYTF.

The V gene is TRBV19, the J gene TRBJ1-4; D gene uncertain. CDR1 and CDR2 (germline): LNHDA, SQIVND (reference sequence). V dropped 3 bases and J dropped 8 bases, with 13 bases sitting between them. This CDR3 contains 14 residues. The CDR3 nucleotides read TGTGCCAGTAGTATCGGCAGGTTAGGGGAAAAACTGTTTTTT. Its translation: CASSIGRLGEKLFF. Full variable domain (rest looked up from reference TRBV19 and TRBJ1-4): DGGITQSPKYLFRKEGQNVTLSCEQNLNHDAMYWYRQDPGQGLRLIYYSQIVNDFQKGDIAEGYSVSREKKESFPLTVTSAQKNPTAFYLCASSIGRLGEKLFFGSGTQLSVL.

The rearrangement joins TRBV6-1 to TRBJ1-6; tentative D call: TRBD1 (6 bases). V was trimmed by 3 bases and J by 10 bases, leaving 13 bases between them. CDR3 size: 14 residues. Germline-derived CDR1 and CDR2 are MNHNS and SASEGT. CDR3 loop: CASSEGWGRSPLHF. CDR3 sequence (DNA): TGTGCCAGCAGTGAGGGGTGGGGGCGATCACCCCTCCACTTT.

The J gene is TRBJ1-3, the V gene TRBV5-1, with unresolved D. Trimming stripped 6 bases from V and 0 bases from J, with 10 bases between. Germline V gives CDR1 SGHRS, CDR2 YFSETQ. The CDR3 is 14 amino acids. CDR3 residues: CASKVGVSGNTIYF. DNA of the CDR3: TGCGCCAGCAAAGTGGGAGTCTCTGGAAACACCATATATTTT.

This clone came up a few times. J is TRBJ2-7 and V is TRBV6-5; 9 nucleotides agree with TRBD2. The CDR3 has 12 amino acids. CDR1 MNHEY and CDR2 SVGAGI come from the germline V gene. The ends lost 11 bases at V and 7 bases at J; junction bases unmatched: 9. CDR3 DNA: TGTGCCGCACGCGGGGGGGCAAGGGAGCAGTACTTC. This translates into CAARGGAREQYF.

The chain combines TRBV19 with TRBJ1-2; 8 nucleotides match TRBD1. Trimming at V came to 3 bases and at J to 3 bases, leaving 12 bases not matched to a gene. The CDR3 is 17 residues long. Germline loops: CDR1 LNHDA, CDR2 SQIVND (reference sequence). The CDR3 nucleotides read TGTGCCAGTAGTATTTTGGCAGGGGGCGCAAAGGACTATGGCTACACCTTC. Protein product: CASSILAGGAKDYGYTF. Variable domain in full (rest from reference TRBV19 and TRBJ1-2): DGGITQSPKYLFRKEGQNVTLSCEQNLNHDAMYWYRQDPGQGLRLIYYSQIVNDFQKGDIAEGYSVSREKKESFPLTVTSAQKNPTAFYLCASSILAGGAKDYGYTFGSGTRLTVV.

This clone appeared once. The V call is TRBV7-8, the J call TRBJ1-5; D is uncertain. Germline V gives CDR1 SGHVS, CDR2 FQNEAQ. Trimming stripped 5 bases from V and 5 bases from J, with 7 bases between. The CDR3 spans 12 residues. The CDR3 coding sequence is TGTGCCAGCAGCCTTAATGATCAGCCCCAGCATTTT. It yields the protein CASSLNDQPQHF.

V is TRBV9 and J is TRBJ1-3, with D hard to call. Looked up from germline, CDR1 is SGDLS and CDR2 is YYNGEE. Trimming took off 3 bases at V and 0 bases at J, with 16 bases between the two ends. The CDR3 has 17 amino acids. CDR3 amino acids: CASSETLEGGSGNTIYF. For the CDR3, the DNA is TGTGCCAGCAGCGAGACCCTCGAGGGAGGCTCTGGAAACACCATATATTTT.

The rearrangement links TRBV29-1 to TRBJ2-5, with TRBD1 matching over 7 bases. The trim removed 7 bases at V and 5 bases at J, leaving 13 bases unmatched. Germline V lookup: CDR1 SQVTM, CDR2 ANQGSEA. This CDR3 spans 14 amino acids. For the CDR3, the DNA is TGCAGCGCAAGCCCGACAGGGACGGGGGAGACCCAGTACTTC. Encoded protein: CSASPTGTGETQYF.

The J gene is TRBJ2-2, the V gene TRBV7-3, with unresolved D. The CDR3 sequence is 12 residues long. The germline V gene has CDR1 SGHTA and CDR2 FQGTGA. Deletions cut 3 bases from V and 6 bases from J, with 5 bases between. In DNA form, the CDR3 reads TGTGCCAGCAGCTTTAGTGCCGGGGAGCTGTTTTTT. This gives the protein CASSFSAGELFF.

In this sample, this clone turned up once. The rearrangement joins TRBV7-2 to TRBJ1-2, with 8 bases fitting TRBD1. Germline CDR1 is SGHTA and CDR2 is FQGNSA. The CDR3 covers 15 residues. The ends lost 0 bases at V and 7 bases at J; junction bases unmatched: 7. DNA of the CDR3: TGTGCCAGCAGCTTAGCCCGGACAGGGAAAGGTGGCTACACCTTC. Protein sequence: CASSLARTGKGGYTF.